Shown below are 10 T cell receptor beta chains from a single sample sequenced in a study of CD8 T cells in Susac syndrome. Random hexamers were used to reverse transcribe an amount of roughly 0.45 to 1 ug RNA. TCRdb reprocessed the immunoSEQ multiplex PCR reads with MiXCR, giving one entry per CDR3 protein. The repertoire holds some 180,000 distinct CDR3 sequences, 93% seen once, with roughly 0.096% in the top ten. The sample consisted of CD4+ T cells from PBMCs. The receptors were sampled from a human donor in good health.

The genes are TRBV7-9 and TRBJ2-1; 10 bases map to TRBD2. The CDR3 covers 17 residues. V gave up 4 bases and J gave up 9 bases; unmatched junction bases: 15. Germline V gene sequence: CDR1 SEHNR, CDR2 FQNEAQ (reference sequence). The CDR3 region is CASSSTHSGGSLAEQFF. Written as DNA, the CDR3 is TGTGCCAGCAGCTCAACCCATAGCGGGGGGTCCCTCGCTGAGCAGTTCTTC.

The gene calls are TRBV19 and TRBJ1-5, with TRBD1 identical over 10 bases. Germline assignment: CDR1 LNHDA and CDR2 SQIVND (reference sequence). The CDR3 contains 13 residues. V was clipped by 5 bases and J by 6 bases; unmatched bases: 1. As DNA, the CDR3 is TGTGCCAGTAGTGGGACAGGGGCTCAGCCCCAGCATTTT. As protein: CASSGTGAQPQHF.

The chain is built from TRBV5-1 and TRBJ1-6, with D unresolved. The V end lost 4 bases, the J end lost 2 bases, and 7 bases lay between the germline ends. Germline values: CDR1 SGHRS, CDR2 YFSETQ. CDR3 length: 14 residues. In DNA, the CDR3 is TGCGCCAGCAGCGCCGGGACCTATAATTCACCCCTCCACTTT. This gives the protein CASSAGTYNSPLHF.

The gene calls are TRBV6-5 and TRBJ2-4; D call uncertain. The CDR3 length is 16 residues. Germline V lookup: CDR1 MNHEY, CDR2 SVGAGI. V shed 0 bases and J shed 0 bases, with 9 bases lying between them. The CDR3 region is CASSYSNFIAKNIQYF. The CDR3 bases are TGTGCCAGCAGTTACTCGAATTTCATAGCCAAAAACATTCAGTACTTC.

This chain uses TRBV12-3 or TRBV12-4 with TRBJ2-2; D gene uncertain. V shed 7 bases and J shed 3 bases, with 9 bases lying between them. The CDR3 loop spans 13 amino acids. Written as DNA, the CDR3 is TGTGCCAGCACTGCCATCCACACCGGGGAGCTGTTTTTT. It is translated as CASTAIHTGELFF.

The rearrangement joins TRBV6-5 to TRBJ1-4, with D uncertain. Germline V gene data show CDR1 as MNHEY and CDR2 as SVGAGI. V lost 6 bases to trimming and J lost 4 bases, with 15 bases between them. The CDR3 contains 15 residues. CDR3 in amino acids: CASRPHGVLNEKLFF. The CDR3 DNA sequence: TGTGCCAGCAGACCCCACGGGGTACTTAATGAAAAACTGTTTTTT.

The CDR3 region has the DNA TGTGCCAGCAGTCCAACGGGCCCACCCCCAGAGACCCAGTACTTC. This encodes CASSPTGPPPETQYF. This chain connects TRBV6-5 to TRBJ2-5; D unclear. The CDR3 length is 15 residues. Trimming took off 5 bases at V and 4 bases at J, with 17 bases between the two ends. In germline, CDR1 is MNHEY, CDR2 SVGAGI.

This clonotype was detected only a few times. The rearrangement links TRBV11-2 to TRBJ1-2, with D unresolved. CDR1 is SGHAT and CDR2 is FQNNGV in the germline V gene. V shed 1 base and J shed 2 bases, with 5 bases lying between them. CDR3 length equals 13 residues. The CDR3 DNA reads as TGTGCCAGCAGCTTAGTACAGAACTATGGCTACACCTTC. Its protein is CASSLVQNYGYTF.

This chain joins TRBV3-1 and TRBJ2-2; 7 bases fit TRBD2. Germline loops: CDR1 LGHDT, CDR2 YNNKEL (reference sequence). The CDR3 loop spans 16 amino acids. J gave up 4 bases and V 0 bases, and 5 bases lay outside the gene matches. CDR3 loop: CASSQEVWGGTGELFF. The CDR3 DNA sequence: TGTGCCAGCAGCCAAGAGGTTTGGGGGGGCACCGGGGAGCTGTTTTTT.

The V call is TRBV9, the J call TRBJ2-5, with D uncertain. Trimming left V 0 bases short and J 1 base short, with 13 bases between. The CDR3 is 16 amino acids. CDR1 is SGDLS, CDR2 YYNGEE, per germline. In DNA, the CDR3 is TGTGCCAGCAGCGTAGCTACCAACTCCGGCCAAGAGACCCAGTACTTC. Its protein is CASSVATNSGQETQYF.